A selection of T cell receptor beta chains follows, all from one sample in a study of identical twins. Using its own MiXCR run on the 5' RACE reads, TCRdb lists one record per CDR3 protein. The sample lists 200,000 to 250,000 distinct CDR3 sequences, over 12% seen once, with 8.5% to 10% in the top ten. Sequencing used memory (CD45RO+) T cells sorted from blood. The receptor set was obtained from a woman aged 18-30 years in good health. The CDR3 runs from the conserved cysteine through the conserved F or W. The order of the fields is D gene, clone size, V gene, J gene, CDR3 DNA, CDR3 protein. The D gene is left open where the match is weak. Size values are once, few and many counts, or a class for expanded clones, and some rows have none.

TRBD2	few	TRBV6-1	TRBJ2-1	TGTGCCAGCAGCAGCCTAGCGGGGGGGGAAAATGAGCAGTTCTTC	CASSSLAGGENEQFF
.	few	TRBV30	TRBJ2-7	TGTGCCTGGAGTGCCCGGGGGCAGGGGGACCTCTACGAGCAGTACTTC	CAWSARGQGDLYEQYF
.	few	TRBV4-2	TRBJ2-3	TGTGCCAGCAGCCACCGCCCGGGGTGTTGTGGAGTGGGAGATGATAGCACAGATACGCAGTATTTT	CASSHRPGCCGVGDDSTDTQYF
TRBD2	few	TRBV5-1	TRBJ2-7	TGCGCCAGCAGCCCTCAAGGGGCTAGCGGGCGCGAGCAGTACTTC	CASSPQGASGREQYF
TRBD2	.	TRBV20-1	TRBJ2-5	TGCAGTGCTATCAGGACTAGCGGGGGTGAGACCCAGTACTTC	CSAIRTSGGETQYF
TRBD2	.	TRBV6-5	TRBJ2-3	TGTGCCAGCAGTTACTCGATCGGGGCGGGAGGAAGCACAGATACGCAGTATTTT	CASSYSIGAGGSTDTQYF
.	many	TRBV6-2/TRBV6-3	TRBJ1-1	TGTGCCAGCAGTTTGGGCAGGGCGAGAACTGAAGCTTTCTTT	CASSLGRARTEAFF
TRBD1	many	TRBV12-3/TRBV12-4	TRBJ1-1	TGTGCCAGCAGCCCTCCGGACAGGGGGTCTGAAGCTTTCTTT	CASSPPDRGSEAFF
TRBD1	.	TRBV12-3/TRBV12-4	TRBJ2-2	TGTGCCAGCAGAACCTGGACAGGGGGCACCGGGGAGCTGTTTTTT	CASRTWTGGTGELFF
.	few	TRBV5-1	TRBJ1-1	TGCGCCAGCCAACCTACAGGGTTCGCTGAAGCTTTCTTT	CASQPTGFAEAFF
TRBD1	few	TRBV4-2	TRBJ1-2	TGTGCCAGCAGGTTACAGGGGAGTGTGGCAGGCTATGGCTACACCTTC	CASRLQGSVAGYGYTF
TRBD1	.	TRBV5-4	TRBJ2-2	TGTGCCAGCAGCTCCCGGACAGGGAGAAACACCGGGGAGCTGTTTTTT	CASSSRTGRNTGELFF
TRBD2	.	TRBV2	TRBJ2-1	TGTGCCAGCAGTGAGCGCGGGAGCACCTACAATGAGCAGTTCTTC	CASSERGSTYNEQFF
TRBD1	few	TRBV20-1	TRBJ1-1	TGCAGTGCTCCGGCCAGGGGACAGGGAGGGACCACTGAAGCTTTCTTT	CSAPARGQGGTTEAFF
.	.	TRBV7-9	TRBJ2-6	TGTGCCAGCAGCTTAGGGGGGCCTGGGGCCAACGTCCTGACTTTC	CASSLGGPGANVLTF
TRBD2	many	TRBV3-1	TRBJ2-5	TGTGCCAGCAGCTTTCTAGCGGGAGTGGAGACCCAGTACTTC	CASSFLAGVETQYF
.	many	TRBV25-1	TRBJ1-2	TGTGCCAGCAGTGAATTAGGGAGTGGCTACACCTTC	CASSELGSGYTF
.	.	TRBV2	TRBJ2-7	TGTGCCAGCAGGGGGACCAGAGTTAGCTCCTACGAGCAGTACTTC	CASRGTRVSSYEQYF
TRBD1	many	TRBV7-8	TRBJ1-5	TGTGCCAGCAGCTCGACAGGGGAATCCTATAGCAATCAGCCCCAGCATTTT	CASSSTGESYSNQPQHF
TRBD2	.	TRBV2	TRBJ2-1	TGTGCCAGCAGTGAAGCGAGAGGCGGGGGGGTCTATAGCTACAATGAGCAGTTCTTC	CASSEARGGGVYSYNEQFF
TRBD2	many	TRBV6-1	TRBJ2-3	TGTGCCAGCAGTGAAGTAGCGGGAGGCACAGATACGCAGTATTTT	CASSEVAGGTDTQYF
.	few	TRBV6-1	TRBJ2-7	TGTGCCAGCAGACAGTACCCTTCTTCCTACGAGCAGTACTTC	CASRQYPSSYEQYF
TRBD1	.	TRBV20-1	TRBJ1-4	TGCAGTGCTACCCGACAGGGTCGGAAACTGTTTTTT	CSATRQGRKLFF
TRBD1	.	TRBV18	TRBJ1-2	TGTGCCCTCGGACAGGGAACGGTCAACGGTGGCTACACCTTC	CALGQGTVNGGYTF
.	.	TRBV20-1	TRBJ2-3	TGCAGTGCTAGAGTCCAACCGCTGGATACGCAGTATTTT	CSARVQPLDTQYF
TRBD1	few	TRBV27	TRBJ2-7	TGTGCCAGCAGTGGAGGGACAGGGGAAAAGGAGCAGTACTTC	CASSGGTGEKEQYF
TRBD1	few	TRBV7-6	TRBJ2-2	TGTGCCAGCAGCTCGGGACAGATCACCGGGGAGCTGTTTTTT	CASSSGQITGELFF
TRBD1	many	TRBV12-3/TRBV12-4	TRBJ1-1	TGTGCCAGCGGAAATTTTTATACCGGGACAGCCAACACTGAAGCTTTCTTT	CASGNFYTGTANTEAFF
.	.	TRBV5-1	TRBJ2-5	TGCGCCAGCAGCACCCTGGGCAGCCAAGAGACCCAGTACTTC	CASSTLGSQETQYF
.	.	TRBV3-1	TRBJ2-5	TGTGCCAGCAGCCAAGAAGGGGTGGGGAAGACCCAGTACTTC	CASSQEGVGKTQYF
.	many	TRBV25-1	TRBJ2-7	TGTGCCAGCAGTGTGGCGGTGGACGAGCAGTACTTC	CASSVAVDEQYF
.	few	TRBV5-1	TRBJ2-1	TGCGCCAGCAGCTTCTTCGAGTACAATGAGCAGTTCTTC	CASSFFEYNEQFF
TRBD2	few	TRBV6-5	TRBJ2-1	TGTGCCAGCAGTTACTCATGGGCTAGCGGAATCTCCTACAATGAGCAGTTCTTC	CASSYSWASGISYNEQFF
.	.	TRBV5-6	TRBJ1-2	TGTGCCAGCAGTTCTCCGGGACGGACACCTAACTATGGCTACACCTTC	CASSSPGRTPNYGYTF
.	few	TRBV9	TRBJ2-3	TGTGCCAGCAGCCCCCTAGGTCGCGGCGAAACAGATACGCAGTATTTT	CASSPLGRGETDTQYF
TRBD2	.	TRBV7-9	TRBJ2-1	TGTGCCAGCAGTCCTAACCAGGGACTAGCGGGGAATGAGCAGTTCTTC	CASSPNQGLAGNEQFF
.	.	TRBV9	TRBJ2-2	TGTGCCAGCAGCGAAACCTCCAACACCGGGGAGCTGTTTTTT	CASSETSNTGELFF
.	few	TRBV5-1	TRBJ1-1	TGCGCCAGCAGTCCGGCAGGACAGAAAGCTTTCTTT	CASSPAGQKAFF
.	.	TRBV5-4	TRBJ1-2	TGTGCCATCAGCCCCGGGATCCTCTACTGGTACACCTTC	CAISPGILYWYTF
TRBD1	.	TRBV20-1	TRBJ2-7	TGCAGTGCCATGGGACAGGGAAAAGGCGAGCAGTACTTC	CSAMGQGKGEQYF
TRBD1	.	TRBV12-3/TRBV12-4	TRBJ1-6	TGTGCCAGCAGTTTAGGGGGGACAGGGCAGTCACCCCTCCACTTT	CASSLGGTGQSPLHF
.	many	TRBV7-9	TRBJ2-3	TGTGCCAGCAGCTTAATCCAGGGACCCACAGATACGCAGTATTTT	CASSLIQGPTDTQYF
TRBD2	.	TRBV5-1	TRBJ2-7	TGCGCCAGCAGGGGACTAGCGCAGTACGAGCAGTACTTC	CASRGLAQYEQYF
TRBD1	.	TRBV5-6	TRBJ1-2	TGTGCCAGCAGCCCCCGGGACAGGGGGCATGGCTACACCTTC	CASSPRDRGHGYTF
.	few	TRBV27	TRBJ2-7	TGTGCCAGCGGACACTACGAGCAGTACTTC	CASGHYEQYF
.	.	TRBV6-1	TRBJ1-4	TGTGCCAGTTCGTCCGGGAGGACAAATGAAAAACTGTTTTTT	CASSSGRTNEKLFF
.	few	TRBV29-1	TRBJ2-5	TGCAGCGTTGACCTTAATCGAGAGACCCAGTACTTC	CSVDLNRETQYF
.	many	TRBV12-3/TRBV12-4	TRBJ1-2	TGTGCCAGCAGTCAACAGGGTCGACGAGGCGGCTACACCTTC	CASSQQGRRGGYTF
.	.	TRBV25-1	TRBJ2-7	TGTGCCAGCAGAAGCGAGACGGGTCGCCACTCCTACGAGCAGTACTTC	CASRSETGRHSYEQYF
.	.	TRBV5-5	TRBJ2-5	TGTGCCAGCAGCCCCCCGGGCAGCTCAATGACCCAGTACTTC	CASSPPGSSMTQYF